The 22 T cell receptor beta chains in this list originate from one sample, sequenced in a study of T cells after yellow fever vaccination (dated by TCRdb to between 2017 and 2020). Libraries were prepared through 5' RACE. Sequencer: Illumina HiSeq 2500. TCRdb applied fastp at Q25 and MiXCR to the public reads, then kept only in-frame beta chains. Rows are unified per CDR3 protein, each entry keeping the most common DNA and genes. Present in this sample are 300,000 or so distinct CDR3 sequences, around 8.1% of which were seen just once. Approximately 16% of the sample is taken by the ten largest. What the treatment or condition label conveys for this sample: live attenuated yellow fever vaccine strain. The material sequenced was PBMCs, taken around 45 days after the first yellow fever vaccination. These receptors all come from a man younger than 35 who received the YFV17D yellow fever vaccine.

This chain links TRBV7-8 with TRBJ1-5; the D gene is possibly TRBD1 (6 bases). CDR1 and CDR2 from the germline V gene are SGHVS and FQNEAQ. This CDR3 contains 14 residues. Trimming took off 4 bases at V and 8 bases at J, with 15 bases between the two ends. CDR3 loop: CASSSSGGAKPQHF. CDR3 bases: TGTGCCAGCAGCTCCTCCGGGGGGGCCAAGCCCCAGCATTTT.

In its sample, this clonotype was seen a few times. The chain uses TRBV18 and TRBJ2-1; 9 bases agree with TRBD1. CDR3 length: 15 amino acids. The germline V gene encodes CDR1 KGHSH and CDR2 LQKENI. Losses at the gene ends were 3 bases for V and 7 bases for J; bases not matched to a gene: 7. The CDR3 sequence is CASSPEGQGRNEQFF. CDR3 nucleotide sequence: TGTGCCAGCTCACCTGAGGGACAGGGTAGGAATGAGCAGTTCTTC. Full variable domain (outside the CDR3, taken from reference TRBV18 and TRBJ2-1): NAGVMQNPRHLVRRRGQEARLRCSPMKGHSHVYWYRQLPEEGLKFMVYLQKENIIDESGMPKERFSAEFPKEGPSILRIQQVVRGDSAAYFCASSPEGQGRNEQFFGPGTRLTVL.

This clonotype was observed a few times. V is TRBV28 and J is TRBJ2-7, with 9 bases identical to TRBD2. The CDR3 contains 18 residues. The trim removed 6 bases at V and 2 bases at J, leaving 17 bases unmatched. Per the germline V gene, CDR1 is MDHEN and CDR2 is SYDVKM. DNA of the CDR3: TGTGCCAGCAGCCTACGGCACTGGACTAGCGCTTTGCCCTACGAGCAGTACGTC. Translation gives CASSLRHWTSALPYEQYV.

This clonotype was seen ten or more times. The rearrangement uses TRBV7-8 and TRBJ2-3; 11 bases match TRBD2. Germline V gives CDR1 SGHVS, CDR2 FQNEAQ. CDR3 size: 16 residues. V shed 5 bases and J 0 bases; nucleotides not matched to a gene: 4. CDR3 in amino acids: CASSPGTSGSTDTQYF. CDR3 nucleotides: TGTGCCAGCAGCCCAGGGACTAGCGGTAGCACAGATACGCAGTATTTT.

This chain joins TRBV20-1 and TRBJ2-1; TRBD2 aligns across 9 bases. In germline, CDR1 is DFQATT, CDR2 SNEGSKA (reference sequence). V was clipped by 3 bases and J by 8 bases; unmatched bases: 8. This CDR3 is built from 14 residues. In DNA, the CDR3 is TGCAGTGCTAGGGGCGGGACTAGCTTTCATGAGCAGTTCTTC. It translates to CSARGGTSFHEQFF.

J is TRBJ1-5 and V is TRBV7-9; 7 positions agree with TRBD1. Trimming removed 8 bases from V and 10 bases from J; junction bases left unmatched: 17. Germline assignment: CDR1 SEHNR and CDR2 FQNEAQ (reference sequence). The CDR3 is made up of 15 amino acids. The CDR3 nucleotides read TGTGCCAGCGCAAGAGATCGACAGGGATACGACCCCCAGCATTTT. Translated, it gives CASARDRQGYDPQHF.

In this sample, this clonotype turned up a few times. The J gene is TRBJ2-1, the V gene TRBV12-3 or TRBV12-4; tentative D call: TRBD1 (6 bases). The CDR3 runs to 15 residues. Trimming left V 6 bases short and J 4 bases short, with 16 bases between. This chain's CDR3 is CASRWGRGRYNEQFF. CDR3 DNA sequence: TGTGCCAGCAGGTGGGGGCGCGGCCGATACAATGAGCAGTTCTTC.

V is TRBV5-1 and J is TRBJ2-2; TRBD2 matches at 10 bases. The CDR3 spans 16 residues. After removal of 0 bases from V and 4 bases from J, the junction contained 3 bases not matched to a gene. Germline lookup yields CDR1 SGHRS and CDR2 YFSETQ. The DNA of the CDR3 is TGCGCCAGCAGCTTGGCGCGGACTAGCGGCACCGGGGAGCTGTTTTTT. Its translation: CASSLARTSGTGELFF.

This clonotype was counted only a few times. The V gene is TRBV12-3 or TRBV12-4, the J gene TRBJ2-3; 9 bases agree with TRBD2. This CDR3 comprises 16 residues. Unmatched junction bases numbered 14, after V lost 11 bases and J lost 2 bases. CDR3 DNA sequence: TGTGCCGGACGAGCGGGGGGCCCGGGAACCACAGATACGCAGTATTTT. Protein sequence: CAGRAGGPGTTDTQYF.

This clonotype showed up just a few times. The rearrangement uses TRBV7-2 and TRBJ2-3; 10 bases agree with TRBD2. Germline V gene sequence: CDR1 SGHTA, CDR2 FQGNSA. The CDR3 sequence is 16 residues long. The J segment lost 5 bases and the V segment lost 1 base, leaving 6 bases of the junction unmatched. CDR3 sequence: CASSLERGGLLDTQYF. The CDR3 DNA is TGTGCCAGCAGCTTAGAGCGGGGGGGCCTTTTAGATACGCAGTATTTT.

CDR3 loop: CASSPRTGGKDEQYF. The DNA for the CDR3 is TGTGCCAGCAGCCCGAGGACAGGGGGTAAGGACGAGCAGTACTTC. V and J are TRBV3-1 and TRBJ2-7; TRBD1 matches 10 bases. The ends lost 4 bases at V and 5 bases at J; junction bases unmatched: 8. Germline V lookup: CDR1 LGHDT, CDR2 YNNKEL (reference sequence). The CDR3 contains 15 residues.

This clonotype has a handful of counts. The rearrangement uses TRBV7-2 and TRBJ1-6; D is unclear. The CDR3 has 17 residues. The V and J ends lost 5 bases and 0 bases respectively, with 14 bases between them. Germline V lookup: CDR1 SGHTA, CDR2 FQGNSA. CDR3 nucleotide sequence: TGTGCCAGCAGCCCCCGAGTGACGGGCTCCTATAATTCACCCCTCCACTTT. Translation: CASSPRVTGSYNSPLHF.

Many counts were recorded for this clonotype. The gene calls are TRBV7-9 and TRBJ1-1; 9 bases map to TRBD1. The CDR3 is made up of 12 amino acids. The J segment lost 7 bases and the V segment lost 3 bases, leaving 0 bases of the junction unmatched. CDR1 and CDR2 (germline): SEHNR, FQNEAQ (reference sequence). The CDR3 loop is CASSLGQGEAFF. The CDR3 DNA sequence: TGTGCCAGCAGCTTGGGACAGGGTGAAGCTTTCTTT.

This chain joins TRBV19 and TRBJ1-5, with D perhaps TRBD1 (6 bases). V lost 5 bases to trimming and J lost 6 bases, with 17 bases between them. The CDR3 is 15 residues long. Germline values: CDR1 LNHDA, CDR2 SQIVND (reference sequence). This CDR3 is CASSALQGIGQPQHF. CDR3 nucleotides: TGTGCCAGTAGTGCCCTCCAGGGGATCGGTCAGCCCCAGCATTTT. Combining the CDR3 with reference TRBV19 and TRBJ1-5 gives the whole variable domain DGGITQSPKYLFRKEGQNVTLSCEQNLNHDAMYWYRQDPGQGLRLIYYSQIVNDFQKGDIAEGYSVSREKKESFPLTVTSAQKNPTAFYLCASSALQGIGQPQHFGDGTRLSIL.

This clonotype was recorded once. Written as DNA, the CDR3 is TGCAGCGTGAGCCCCGGGACAGGGAACACCGGGGAGCTGTTTTTT. Encoded protein: CSVSPGTGNTGELFF. V is TRBV29-1 and J is TRBJ2-2, with 8 bases identical to TRBD1. This CDR3 is 15 amino acids long. Germline assignment: CDR1 SQVTM and CDR2 ANQGSEA. V was pared by 6 bases and J by 1 base, with 7 bases of the junction left unmatched.

This clonotype has at least ten counts. The chain recombines TRBV4-2 with TRBJ1-5; D possibly corresponds to TRBD1 (5 bases). Germline V gives CDR1 LGHNA, CDR2 YNFKEQ. The CDR3 covers 15 residues. V lost 0 bases to trimming and J lost 5 bases, with 11 bases between them. The CDR3 spells CASSQDPTGDQPQHF. The CDR3 region has the DNA TGTGCCAGCAGCCAAGATCCAACAGGTGATCAGCCCCAGCATTTT.

This clonotype was seen only a few times. DNA for the CDR3: TGCAGTGCTAGAGGCCGCAGGGACTACAATGAGCAGTTCTTC. Encoded protein: CSARGRRDYNEQFF. The chain has TRBV20-1 and TRBJ2-1; D is possibly TRBD1 (5 bases). Looked up from germline, CDR1 is DFQATT and CDR2 is SNEGSKA (reference sequence). V lost 1 base to trimming and J lost 3 bases, with 10 bases between them. The CDR3 covers 14 residues.

This clonotype has ten or more counts. This chain connects TRBV7-9 to TRBJ2-3, with a weak D call TRBD1 (6 bases). V dropped 3 bases and J dropped 2 bases, with 9 bases sitting between them. Germline V gene data show CDR1 as SEHNR and CDR2 as FQNEAQ (reference sequence). This CDR3 contains 14 residues. CDR3 amino acids: CASSFSGDTDTQYF. The CDR3 region has the DNA TGTGCCAGCAGCTTTTCAGGGGACACAGATACGCAGTATTTT.

This clonotype was found many times. The genes are TRBV20-1 and TRBJ2-5; a possible D gene is TRBD2 (5 bases). The CDR3 sequence is 15 residues long. V lost 3 bases, J lost 4 bases, and 18 bases lay in between. The germline CDR1 and CDR2 sequences are DFQATT and SNEGSKA (reference sequence). The CDR3, as DNA: TGCAGTGCTAGTGGGGTGCGAGCGGCGGGAGAGACCCAGTACTTC. It specifies CSASGVRAAGETQYF.

This clonotype came up many times. This chain joins TRBV29-1 and TRBJ2-7; D is unclear. The CDR3 sequence is 11 residues long. V lost 7 bases to trimming and J lost 4 bases, with 11 bases between them. CDR1 and CDR2 (germline): SQVTM, ANQGSEA. CDR3 sequence (DNA): TGCAGCGGAAGGTGGGGATACGAGCAGTACGTC. This codes for CSGRWGYEQYV.

This clonotype was observed many times. The rearrangement links TRBV12-3 or TRBV12-4 to TRBJ2-1, with a tentative D call TRBD2 (7 bases). Trimming cost V 1 base and J 4 bases, with 11 bases left between them. The CDR3 has 15 amino acids. The CDR3 reads CASSLGGGRYNEQFF. DNA for the CDR3: TGTGCCAGCAGTTTAGGCGGGGGCCGGTACAATGAGCAGTTCTTC.

This clonotype was counted between two and nine times. The chain is built from TRBV12-3 or TRBV12-4 and TRBJ2-3, with TRBD2 as a possible D gene (6 bases). V lost 5 bases, J lost 1 base, and 13 bases lay in between. This CDR3 contains 15 residues. The CDR3 sequence is CASSGFGGGTDTQYF. The CDR3 nucleotides are TGTGCCAGCAGTGGCTTTGGCGGGGGCACAGATACGCAGTATTTT.